The clone carrying this T cell receptor beta chain was found a few times. Its target is unknown. Use of 60 Vbeta and 13 Jbeta primers characterized the PCR. The data were produced by immunoSEQ multiplex PCR, yet TCRdb's version contains in-frame clones alone and is incomplete. The table has roughly 56,000 clones, around 80% seen once. The germline V and J ends were trimmed by 6 bases and 3 bases, with 12 bases remaining between them. The CDR3 has 13 residues. Germline CDR1 reads MNHNS; CDR2 reads SASEGT. This record belongs to a study of cytomegalovirus exposure and HLA in healthy donors. Study outcomes and limitations: CMV serostatus was the only recorded immune exposure for donors. Most TCR sequences showed up rarely, but some public TCRs showed up in many donors.

V usage is TRBV6-1 and J usage is TRBJ2-7; a weak D match, TRBD1 (5 bases). Specimen: PBMCs. This TCR was sampled from a boy younger than 18 in good health and CMV-seropositive. DNA for the CDR3: TGTGCCAGCAGGTTGACAGAGATCTACGAGCAGTACTTC. Encoded protein: CASRLTEIYEQYF.